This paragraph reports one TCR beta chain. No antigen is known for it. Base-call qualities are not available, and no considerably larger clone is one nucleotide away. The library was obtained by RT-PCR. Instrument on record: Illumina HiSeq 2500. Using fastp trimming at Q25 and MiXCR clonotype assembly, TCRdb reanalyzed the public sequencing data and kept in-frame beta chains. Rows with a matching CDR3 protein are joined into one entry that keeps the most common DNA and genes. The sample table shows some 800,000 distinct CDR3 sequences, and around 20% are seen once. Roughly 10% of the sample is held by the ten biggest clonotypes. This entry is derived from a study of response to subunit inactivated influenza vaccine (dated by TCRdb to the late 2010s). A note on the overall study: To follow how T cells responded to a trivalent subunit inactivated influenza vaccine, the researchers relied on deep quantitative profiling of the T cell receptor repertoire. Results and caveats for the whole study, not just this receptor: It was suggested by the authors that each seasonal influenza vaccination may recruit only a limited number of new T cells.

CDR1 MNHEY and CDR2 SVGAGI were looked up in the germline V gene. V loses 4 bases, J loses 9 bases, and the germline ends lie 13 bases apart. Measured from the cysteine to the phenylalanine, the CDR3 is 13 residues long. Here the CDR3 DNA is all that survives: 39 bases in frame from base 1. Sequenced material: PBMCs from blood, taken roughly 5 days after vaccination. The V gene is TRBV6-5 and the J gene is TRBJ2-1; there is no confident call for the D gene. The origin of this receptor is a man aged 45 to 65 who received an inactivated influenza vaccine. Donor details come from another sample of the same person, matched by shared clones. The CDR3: CASSFLRISEQFF. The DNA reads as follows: TGTGCCAGCAGTTTCCTAAGAATATCTGAGCAGTTCTTC.